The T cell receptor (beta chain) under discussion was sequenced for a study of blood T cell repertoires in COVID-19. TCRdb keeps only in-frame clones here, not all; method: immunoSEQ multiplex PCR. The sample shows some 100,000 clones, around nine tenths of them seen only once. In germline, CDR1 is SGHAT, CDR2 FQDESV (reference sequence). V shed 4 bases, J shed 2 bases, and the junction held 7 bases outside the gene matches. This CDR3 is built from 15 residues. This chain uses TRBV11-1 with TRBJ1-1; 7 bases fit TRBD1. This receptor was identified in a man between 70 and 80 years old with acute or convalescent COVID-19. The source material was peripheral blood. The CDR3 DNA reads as TGTGCCAGCAGCTACCGCCAGGGGGGAAACACTGAAGCTTTCTTT. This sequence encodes CASSYRQGGNTEAFF.